The 28 T cell receptor beta chains listed next were all sequenced from one sample in a study of blood T cell repertoires in COVID-19. Using immunoSEQ multiplex PCR, the repertoire was profiled, and TCRdb retains in-frame clones only, with some absent. This sample carries 190,000 or so clones, around 80% of them seen once, and the ten largest clones take 2.5% to 3%. The sample taken for sequencing was peripheral blood. The receptors were sampled from a woman of 80 years or more with active or convalescent COVID-19.

V is TRBV6-1 and J is TRBJ2-3; 14 bases map to TRBD2. The V segment lost 8 bases and the J segment 5 bases; nucleotides outside the gene matches: 6. The CDR3 runs to 15 residues. The germline CDR1 and CDR2 sequences are MNHNS and SASEGT. The CDR3 loop is CASPGTSGGRDTQYF. The CDR3, as DNA: TGTGCCAGCCCGGGGACTAGCGGGGGAAGAGATACGCAGTATTTT.

The sample holds one count of this clone. This chain joins TRBV27 and TRBJ1-3; 7 nucleotides align to TRBD1. Trimming removed 5 bases from V and 0 bases from J; junction bases left unmatched: 7. CDR3 length: 16 amino acids. CDR1 MNHEY and CDR2 SMNVEV come from the germline V gene (reference sequence). CDR3 protein: CASSLTGVYSGNTIYF. CDR3 nucleotides: TGTGCCAGCAGTCTTACAGGGGTCTACTCTGGAAACACCATATATTTT.

This chain connects TRBV28 to TRBJ1-2, with 10 bases lining up with TRBD1. The CDR3 spans 15 residues. Trimming at V came to 5 bases and at J to 7 bases, leaving 10 bases not matched to a gene. The germline V gene encodes CDR1 MDHEN and CDR2 SYDVKM. The CDR3 spells CASSLHRTGGGGYTF. DNA for the CDR3: TGTGCCAGCAGTCTCCACCGGACAGGGGGAGGTGGCTACACCTTC.

This rearrangement joins TRBV20-1 to TRBJ1-1; D is unresolved. This CDR3 has 14 amino acids. Between the trimmed V and J ends, which lost 3 bases and 1 base, there was a span of 12 bases. CDR1 DFQATT and CDR2 SNEGSKA come from the germline V gene (reference sequence). The chain's CDR3 is CSASFFPPNTEAFF. As DNA, the CDR3 is TGCAGTGCTAGTTTCTTTCCCCCGAACACTGAAGCTTTCTTT.

The chain carries TRBV19 and TRBJ1-1; maybe TRBD1 (6 bases). The ends were cut back, 5 bases at V and 0 bases at J, with 10 bases in the middle. The CDR3 covers 14 residues. Germline V gene sequence: CDR1 LNHDA, CDR2 SQIVND (reference sequence). CDR3 sequence: CASSFGGMNTEAFF. The CDR3 coding sequence is TGTGCCAGTAGTTTTGGGGGCATGAACACTGAAGCTTTCTTT. The whole variable domain, filled in from reference TRBV19 and TRBJ1-1, reads DGGITQSPKYLFRKEGQNVTLSCEQNLNHDAMYWYRQDPGQGLRLIYYSQIVNDFQKGDIAEGYSVSREKKESFPLTVTSAQKNPTAFYLCASSFGGMNTEAFFGQGTRLTVV.

This clone was counted a few times. This chain joins TRBV28 and TRBJ2-7, with D possibly TRBD1 on 7 matching bases. The length of the CDR3 is 15 residues. Trimming removed 0 bases from V and 2 bases from J, with 11 bases in between. CDR1 and CDR2 (germline): MDHEN, SYDVKM. The CDR3 loop reads CASSLWAGGTYEQYF. The CDR3 DNA follows: TGTGCCAGCAGTTTATGGGCAGGGGGGACCTACGAGCAGTACTTC.

The rearrangement links TRBV9 to TRBJ1-1; D not resolved. The CDR3 has 14 amino acids. Trimming left V 0 bases short and J 1 base short, with 7 bases between. Germline V lookup: CDR1 SGDLS, CDR2 YYNGEE. The CDR3 nucleotides are TGTGCCAGCAGCGTAGGGGCAGAGAACACTGAAGCTTTCTTT. It translates to CASSVGAENTEAFF.

The chain links TRBV4-3 to TRBJ1-2; D is uncertain. Germline V gene lookup returns CDR1 LGHNA and CDR2 YSLEER. The V end lost 3 bases, the J end lost 7 bases, and 12 bases lay between the germline ends. This CDR3 has 13 amino acids. Here the CDR3 reads CASSQGGDSGYTF. The CDR3 DNA follows: TGCGCCAGCAGCCAGGGAGGAGATTCTGGCTACACCTTC.

The rearrangement uses TRBV7-9 and TRBJ2-3; D possibly corresponds to TRBD2 (6 bases). The CDR3 is 14 amino acids. Germline values: CDR1 SEHNR, CDR2 FQNEAQ (reference sequence). Trimming pared 1 base from V and 5 bases from J, leaving 10 bases between. CDR3 nucleotides: TGTGCCAGCAGCTTAGAGGCGGGGCAAGATACGCAGTATTTT. It codes for CASSLEAGQDTQYF.

The CDR3 sequence is CASSLEQFTDTQYF. The CDR3 DNA sequence: TGTGCCAGCAGCTTAGAACAATTCACAGATACGCAGTATTTT. J is TRBJ2-3 and V is TRBV7-8; D not certain. Germline CDR1 is SGHVS and CDR2 is FQNEAQ. The CDR3 sequence is 14 residues long. Between the trimmed V and J ends, which lost 1 base and 2 bases, there was a span of 7 bases.

The genes are TRBV18 and TRBJ2-3; D may be TRBD1 (6 bases). Deletions cut 2 bases from V and 0 bases from J, with 9 bases between. There are 15 residues in the CDR3. CDR1 KGHSH and CDR2 LQKENI come from the germline V gene. CDR3 DNA sequence: TGTGCCAGCTCACCAATTCAGGGGAGCACAGATACGCAGTATTTT. Amino acids: CASSPIQGSTDTQYF.

V gene TRBV5-1 combines with J gene TRBJ2-3, with D possibly matching TRBD1 (6 bases). The CDR3 covers 14 residues. Germline CDR1 is SGHRS and CDR2 is YFSETQ. The ends were cut back, 2 bases at V and 3 bases at J, with 10 bases in the middle. CDR3 nucleotides: TGCGCCAGCAGCTTTCCAACAGGGACAGATACGCAGTATTTT. It is translated as CASSFPTGTDTQYF.

The chain has TRBV10-3 and TRBJ1-6, with D maybe TRBD1 (5 bases). V shed 2 bases and J shed 10 bases, with 9 bases lying between them. This CDR3 is 13 amino acids long. Per the germline V gene, CDR1 is ENHRY and CDR2 is SYGVKD. CDR3 sequence (DNA): TGTGCCATCAGTGAGGGGGCCCGGTCACCCCTCCACTTT. It translates to CAISEGARSPLHF.

The chain employs TRBV4-2 and TRBJ2-3, with TRBD2 identical over 10 bases. After removal of 0 bases from V and 4 bases from J, the junction contained 4 bases not matched to a gene. From germline, CDR1 is LGHNA and CDR2 YNFKEQ. CDR3 length equals 16 residues. The CDR3 is CASSQDPSGGADTQYF. The CDR3 bases are TGTGCCAGCAGCCAAGATCCTAGCGGGGGTGCAGATACGCAGTATTTT.

The chain uses TRBV5-4 and TRBJ2-5; 7 bases align to TRBD1. V was clipped by 4 bases and J by 1 base; unmatched bases: 10. This CDR3 is built from 16 residues. CDR1 and CDR2 (germline): SGHNT, YYREEE (reference sequence). The CDR3 loop is CASSRSTGARQETQYF. The CDR3 nucleotides are TGTGCCAGCAGCCGTTCTACAGGGGCCCGCCAAGAGACCCAGTACTTC.

This rearrangement joins TRBV5-1 to TRBJ2-2; 9 nucleotides align to TRBD2. V lost 0 bases to trimming and J lost 6 bases; unmatched junction nucleotides: 6. CDR1 and CDR2 from the germline V gene are SGHRS and YFSETQ. The length of the CDR3 is 16 residues. The CDR3 loop is CASSLAGTSSSGELFF. CDR3 nucleotide sequence: TGCGCCAGCAGCTTGGCGGGGACTAGCAGTTCCGGGGAGCTGTTTTTT.

J is TRBJ2-1 and V is TRBV12-5; TRBD1 might be the D (5 bases). The CDR3 sequence is 20 residues long. Trimming took off 0 bases at V and 7 bases at J, with 28 bases between the two ends. Germline assignment: CDR1 LGHNT and CDR2 FRNRAP. CDR3 region: CASGLVRQIFEWGYSNEQFF. The CDR3 region has the DNA TGTGCTAGTGGTTTGGTCCGACAGATATTCGAATGGGGATATTCGAATGAGCAGTTCTTC.

The V gene is TRBV2, the J gene TRBJ1-3; possible D gene TRBD1, 5 bases. Germline V gene lookup returns CDR1 SNHLY and CDR2 FYNNEI. This CDR3 has 16 residues. Deletions cut 8 bases from V and 0 bases from J, with 17 bases between. CDR3 DNA: TGTGCCAGCGCACGGACAAGGCAGGACTCTGGAAACACCATATATTTT. It yields the protein CASARTRQDSGNTIYF.

The J gene is TRBJ2-1, the V gene TRBV18, with TRBD2 matching 16 bases. Trimming cost V 3 bases and J 7 bases; bases outside gene matches: 9. The CDR3 contains 18 residues. Germline V lookup: CDR1 KGHSH, CDR2 LQKENI. In DNA form, the CDR3 reads TGTGCCAGCTCACCCCTAGTCCCGGGACTAGCGGGGGGGAATGAGCAGTTCTTC. Its translation is CASSPLVPGLAGGNEQFF.

This chain joins TRBV6-2 or TRBV6-3 and TRBJ1-1; TRBD1 agrees at 8 bases. V was pared by 0 bases and J by 6 bases, with 6 bases of the junction left unmatched. The CDR3 is made up of 15 amino acids. Germline CDR1 and CDR2: MNHEY and SVGEGT. This CDR3 reads CASSYSGQGASEAFF. CDR3 coding DNA: TGTGCCAGCAGTTACTCGGGGCAGGGGGCTTCTGAAGCTTTCTTT.

The V call is TRBV25-1, the J call TRBJ1-1; a possible D gene is TRBD1 (6 bases). The CDR3 runs 16 residues. V shed 5 bases and J shed 4 bases, with 20 bases lying between them. Germline assignment: CDR1 MGHDK and CDR2 SYGVNS. CDR3 sequence reads: CASSHPMGAVTTEAFF. The CDR3 nucleotides read TGTGCCAGCAGTCATCCCATGGGGGCGGTGACCACTGAAGCTTTCTTT.

Here the CDR3 DNA reads TGTGCCAGCAGCCAAGATAGTTTTGGAGGGTTGAGGGGTGAGACCCAGTACTTC. This translates into CASSQDSFGGLRGETQYF. The rearrangement uses TRBV4-2 and TRBJ2-5, with D perhaps TRBD2 (6 bases). Germline CDR1 reads LGHNA; CDR2 reads YNFKEQ. Trimming took 0 bases from V and 5 from J, leaving 22 bases between them. The CDR3 sequence is 18 residues long.

V usage is TRBV28 and J usage is TRBJ1-3; 7 bases line up with TRBD1. V trimming: 6 bases; J trimming: 0 bases; junction bases outside the gene matches: 26. CDR1 is MDHEN and CDR2 is SYDVKM in the germline V gene. This CDR3 has 22 amino acids. CDR3 protein: CASRTPPGRFTGTDNSGNTIYF. CDR3 DNA sequence: TGTGCCAGCAGGACCCCCCCAGGAAGATTCACCGGGACAGACAACTCTGGAAACACCATATATTTT.

With respect to this clone: The same CDR3 is also encoded by other DNA sequences in this sample. V is TRBV18 and J is TRBJ2-7, with D perhaps matching TRBD2 (6 bases). Germline V gene sequence: CDR1 KGHSH, CDR2 LQKENI. The CDR3 sequence is 13 residues long. Trimming cost V 0 bases and J 3 bases, with 6 bases left between them. CDR3 protein: CASSPPGGYEQYF. In DNA form, the CDR3 reads TGTGCCAGCTCACCACCGGGAGGCTACGAGCAGTACTTC. Full variable domain (outside the CDR3, taken from reference TRBV18 and TRBJ2-7): NAGVMQNPRHLVRRRGQEARLRCSPMKGHSHVYWYRQLPEEGLKFMVYLQKENIIDESGMPKERFSAEFPKEGPSILRIQQVVRGDSAAYFCASSPPGGYEQYFGPGTRLTVT.

The chain employs TRBV30 and TRBJ1-6; D may be TRBD1 (5 bases). The germline V gene encodes CDR1 GTSNPN and CDR2 SVGIG (reference sequence). V lost 0 bases and J lost 5, with 8 bases in between. This CDR3 is 14 amino acids long. The DNA for the CDR3 is TGTGCCTGGAGTGTTCAGGGTAATAATTCACCCCTCCACTTT. Protein product: CAWSVQGNNSPLHF. Full variable domain (remainder filled in from reference TRBV30 and TRBJ1-6): SQTIHQWPATLVQPVGSPLSLECTVEGTSNPNLYWYRQAAGRGLQLLFYSVGIGQISSEVPQNLSASRPQDRQFILSSKKLLLSDSGFYLCAWSVQGNNSPLHFGNGTRLTVT.

V is TRBV3-1 (or the pseudogene TRBV3-2) and J is TRBJ2-3; 9 bases match TRBD1. V gave up 4 bases and J gave up 4 bases; unmatched junction bases: 9. The CDR3 has 16 residues. CDR1 and CDR2 from the germline V gene are LGHDT and YNNKEL (reference sequence). CDR3 coding DNA: TGTGCCAGCAGCCCCGGACAGGGGAGGCGCGCAGATACGCAGTATTTT. It codes for CASSPGQGRRADTQYF.

V and J are TRBV5-4 and TRBJ1-1; D remains unclear. With 4 bases removed from V and 1 base from J, the gap between germline ends came to 14 bases. The CDR3 is made up of 15 amino acids. Germline V gene data show CDR1 as SGHNT and CDR2 as YYREEE (reference sequence). The CDR3 nucleotides read TGTGCCAGCAGCGACCAATACCCAGGGAACACTGAAGCTTTCTTT. This codes for CASSDQYPGNTEAFF.

The CDR3 loop reads CASSGTGTGNEKLFF. DNA for the CDR3: TGTGCCAGCAGCGGGACCGGGACAGGGAACGAAAAACTGTTTTTT. V is TRBV28 and J is TRBJ1-4, with TRBD1 identical over 9 bases. The CDR3 covers 15 residues. Germline-derived CDR1 and CDR2 are MDHEN and SYDVKM. The J segment lost 8 bases and the V segment lost 6 bases, leaving 10 bases of the junction unmatched.